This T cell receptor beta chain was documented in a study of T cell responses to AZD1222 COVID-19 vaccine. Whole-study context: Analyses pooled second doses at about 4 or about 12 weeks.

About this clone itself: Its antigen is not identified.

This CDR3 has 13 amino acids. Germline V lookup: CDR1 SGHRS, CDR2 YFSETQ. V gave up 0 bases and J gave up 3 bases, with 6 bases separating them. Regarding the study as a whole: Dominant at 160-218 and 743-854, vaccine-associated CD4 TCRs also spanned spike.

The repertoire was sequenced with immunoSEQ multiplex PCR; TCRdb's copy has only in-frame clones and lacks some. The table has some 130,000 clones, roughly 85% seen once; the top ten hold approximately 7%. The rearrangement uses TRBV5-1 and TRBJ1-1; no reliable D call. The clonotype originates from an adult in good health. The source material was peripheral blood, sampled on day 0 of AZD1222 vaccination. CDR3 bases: TGCGCCAGCAGCTTGGGTTCGGACACTGAAGCTTTCTTT. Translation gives CASSLGSDTEAFF. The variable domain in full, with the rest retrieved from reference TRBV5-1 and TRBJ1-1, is KAGVTQTPRYLIKTRGQQVTLSCSPISGHRSVSWYQQTPGQGLQFLFEYFSETQRNKGNFPGRFSGRQFSNSRSEMNVSTLELGDSALYLCASSLGSDTEAFFGQGTRLTVV.